This T cell receptor (beta chain) is drawn from a study of regulatory T cells in long-lasting Graves disease. Investigators prepared the TCR beta libraries by applying iRepertoire HTBI primers and Arm-PCR of CDR3 regions. TCRdb fed the multiplex PCR reads into MiXCR, producing one record per CDR3 protein. Of 400,000 to 550,000 distinct CDR3 sequences listed, about 15% were seen once; the top ten hold about a quarter. The time point here: newly diagnosed GD, antithyroid drugs for less than 3 months. Isolated PBMC RNA provided the starting material for the TCR library. The CDR3 spans 16 residues. Germline CDR1 is DFQATT and CDR2 is SNEGSKA (reference sequence). Losses at the gene ends were 1 base for V and 6 bases for J; bases not matched to a gene: 7. This sample was shared with a second study, whose subject was T cells in Graves' hyperthyroidism and ophthalmopathy. That report notes: Exclusion criteria comprised uncontrolled infection, other autoimmune disease, pregnancy or lactation.

The chain employs TRBV20-1 and TRBJ2-1, with 12 bases that match TRBD2. This TCR came from a young woman with Graves disease. The source material was peripheral blood mononuclear cells (PBMCs), sampled at new diagnosis, from a patient treated with antithyroid drugs. As DNA, the CDR3 is TGCAGTGCTAGAGTTTGGCTAGCGGGAGGGGGCAATGAGCAGTTCTTC. Translation gives CSARVWLAGGGNEQFF.